Reported below is one T cell receptor beta chain. Antigen: not known. This entry belongs to a study of beta chain features in type 1 diabetes. Whole-study findings and limits: Moderate but significant shortening of TCRB CDR3s was recorded in all four CD4+ subsets from Type 1 diabetes patients.

Using CD45RO/CCR7/CD25/CD127/CD95/CD27, CD4+ naive, central memory, regulatory and stem cell-like memory cells were sorted. Each of the sorted populations had a purity greater than 95%. Trimming stripped 4 bases from V and 0 bases from J, with 19 bases between. From germline, CDR1 is SGHVS and CDR2 FQNEAQ. The CDR3 runs 19 residues. The investigators reverse transcribed all of the isolated RNA, so they sequenced expressed TCRB transcripts. Sequenced by immunoSEQ multiplex PCR; TCRdb stores in-frame clones only, minus some. The repertoire holds hundreds of thousands of clones, with around 15% as singletons.

Input material: naive CD4+ T cells from blood. The TCR originated in a man younger than 30 with type 1 diabetes. The V gene is TRBV7-8, the J gene TRBJ2-6; unclear D gene. The CDR3 coding sequence is TGTGCCAGCAGCTCCCCTTTACGGCACGTAGGCTCTGGGGCCAACGTCCTGACTTTC. This sequence encodes CASSSPLRHVGSGANVLTF.